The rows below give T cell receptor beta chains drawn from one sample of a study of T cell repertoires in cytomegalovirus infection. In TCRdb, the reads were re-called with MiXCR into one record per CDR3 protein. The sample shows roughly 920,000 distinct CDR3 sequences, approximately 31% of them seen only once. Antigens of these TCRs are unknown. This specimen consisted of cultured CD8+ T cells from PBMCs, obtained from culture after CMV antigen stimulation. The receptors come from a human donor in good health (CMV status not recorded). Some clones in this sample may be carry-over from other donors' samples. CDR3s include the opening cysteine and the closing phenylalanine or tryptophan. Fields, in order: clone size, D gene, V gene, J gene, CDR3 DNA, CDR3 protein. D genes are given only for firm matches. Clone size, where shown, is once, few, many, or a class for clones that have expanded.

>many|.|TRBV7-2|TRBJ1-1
TGTGCCAGCAGCGCCGACAGGCGGAACACTGAAGCTTTCTTT
CASSADRRNTEAFF
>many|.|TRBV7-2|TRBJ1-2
TGTGCCAGCATGGAGGGGGGCGGCTACACCTTC
CASMEGGGYTF
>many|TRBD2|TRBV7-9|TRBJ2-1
TGTGCCAGCAGCCCAAACTTAGCGGGGGAAAATTACAATGAGCAGTTCTTC
CASSPNLAGENYNEQFF
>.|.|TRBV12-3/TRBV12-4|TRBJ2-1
TGTGCCGCCGTCTGGGGTTCTGAGCAGTTCTTC
CAAVWGSEQFF
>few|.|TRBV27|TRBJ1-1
TGTGCCAGCAGTTTAATGGCAGGGAACATGAACACTGAAGCTTTCTTT
CASSLMAGNMNTEAFF
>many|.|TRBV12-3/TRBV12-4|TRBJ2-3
TGTGCCAGCAGCGACCCGACTCATTTATCCCACACAGATACGCAGTATTTT
CASSDPTHLSHTDTQYF
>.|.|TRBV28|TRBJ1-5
TGTGCCAGTTTGAGATTAAGACCTAATAGCAATCAGCCCCAGCATTTT
CASLRLRPNSNQPQHF
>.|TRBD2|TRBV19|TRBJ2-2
TGTGCCAGTAGGGGGGTCACGGGGGGGGCCGCGAACACCGGGGAGCTGTTTTTT
CASRGVTGGAANTGELFF
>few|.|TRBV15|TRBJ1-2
TGTGCCACCAGCGTAGGGTTGTATGGCTACACCTTC
CATSVGLYGYTF
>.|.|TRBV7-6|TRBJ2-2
TGTGCCAGCAGCTTCTCATCTGTACGGATATCAAACACCGGGGAGCTGTTTTTT
CASSFSSVRISNTGELFF
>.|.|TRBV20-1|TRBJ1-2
TGCAGTGCTAGGCCACAGATTTATGGCTACACCTTC
CSARPQIYGYTF
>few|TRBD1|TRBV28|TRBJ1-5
TGTGCCAGCAGTCCCAGGGGGGATGCCGATCAGCCCCAGCATTTT
CASSPRGDADQPQHF
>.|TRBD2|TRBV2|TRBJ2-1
TGTGCCAGCAGTGTCAGCGGGGGGCGGTACAATGAGCAGTTCTTC
CASSVSGGRYNEQFF
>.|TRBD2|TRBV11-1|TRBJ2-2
TGTGCCAGCAGCTCGGGACTAGGAGGCGGGGAGCTGTTTTTT
CASSSGLGGGELFF
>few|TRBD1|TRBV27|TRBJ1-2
TGTGCCAGCAGTTTACTTAGGACAGGGAAGATCTATGGCTACACCTTC
CASSLLRTGKIYGYTF
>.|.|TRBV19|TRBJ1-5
TGTGCCAGTAGTATAGGAGAATGGCGGCCCCAGCATTTT
CASSIGEWRPQHF
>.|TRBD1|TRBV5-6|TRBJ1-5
TGTGCCAGCAGCACCGCAGGGGGCGGAAAGCCCCAGCATTTT
CASSTAGGGKPQHF
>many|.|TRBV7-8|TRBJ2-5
TGTGCCAGCAGCTTAGGGGACAATCAAGAGACCCAGTACTTC
CASSLGDNQETQYF
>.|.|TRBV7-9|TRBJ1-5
TGTGCCAGCAGCGCCGGGAGTTACAATCAGCCCCAGCATTTT
CASSAGSYNQPQHF
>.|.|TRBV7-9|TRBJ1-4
TGTGCCAGCATCTCCGGCGGCAATGAAAAACTGTTTTTT
CASISGGNEKLFF
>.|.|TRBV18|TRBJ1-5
TGTGCCAGCTCACGGGAGGTTGGCAATCAGCCCCAGCATTTT
CASSREVGNQPQHF
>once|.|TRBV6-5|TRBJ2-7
TGTGCCAGCAGTTACTCGAGAGGGGGTGGGAACGAGCAGTACTTC
CASSYSRGGGNEQYF
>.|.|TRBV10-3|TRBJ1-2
TGTGCCATCAGTGAGTCGGGAGCTAACTATGGCTACACCTTC
CAISESGANYGYTF
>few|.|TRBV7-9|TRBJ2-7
TGTGCCAGCATGGTAGGACGCGAGCAGTACTTC
CASMVGREQYF
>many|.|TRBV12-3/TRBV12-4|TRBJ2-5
TGTGCCAGCAGTTTAGAAGTGGGGTCGGGAGAGACCCAGTACTTC
CASSLEVGSGETQYF
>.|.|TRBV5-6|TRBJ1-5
TGTGCCAGCAGCTTGGAGGCAAGGCAGCCCCAGCATTTT
CASSLEARQPQHF
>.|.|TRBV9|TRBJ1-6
TGTGCCAGCAGCCTCGGGGACACATTCTATAATTCACCCCTCCACTTT
CASSLGDTFYNSPLHF
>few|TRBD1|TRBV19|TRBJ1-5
TGTGCCACCGGACAGGGGGCTGCTCAGCCCCAGCATTTT
CATGQGAAQPQHF
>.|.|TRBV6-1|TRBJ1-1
TGTGCCAGCCCGGGGCAGGCCACCGGGAACACTGAAGCTTTCTTT
CASPGQATGNTEAFF
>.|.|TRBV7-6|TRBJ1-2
TGTGCCAGCAGCTTCAGTGTGGGGGGAGTGACTAACTATGGCTACACCTTC
CASSFSVGGVTNYGYTF
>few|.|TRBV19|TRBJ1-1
TGTGCCAGTAGACCCACAGGGTTACGCATGAACACTGAAGCTTTCTTT
CASRPTGLRMNTEAFF
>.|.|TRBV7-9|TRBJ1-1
TGTGCCAGCAGCTTAAACCCAGGCACTGAAGCTTTCTTT
CASSLNPGTEAFF
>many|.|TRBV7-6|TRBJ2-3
TGTGCCAGCAGCCCCCTAGGGGGAAGCACAGATACGCAGTATTTT
CASSPLGGSTDTQYF
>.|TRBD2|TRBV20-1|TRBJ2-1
TGCAGTGCTTGGCCCCGGACGGGGGGAAGGGGTGAGCAGTTCTTC
CSAWPRTGGRGEQFF
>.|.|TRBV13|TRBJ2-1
TGTGCCAGCAGCATTCAGGGGAAGTACACACACAATGAGCAGTTCTTC
CASSIQGKYTHNEQFF
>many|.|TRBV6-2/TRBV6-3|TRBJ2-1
TGTGCCAGCAGTTACTCGGATCGACTAGACTACAATGAGCAGTTCTTC
CASSYSDRLDYNEQFF
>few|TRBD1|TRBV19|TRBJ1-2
TGTGCCAGTAGTGCGTGGACAGGGCCAAACTATGGCTACACCTTC
CASSAWTGPNYGYTF